Included here is one TCR beta chain sequence, with context. The data were taken from a study of control samples from healthy donors and cancer patients. Germline CDR1 MNHEY, CDR2 SMNVEV (reference sequence). The CDR3 has 12 amino acids. V was cut by 8 bases and J by 7 bases, with 14 bases left in between. The method was immunoSEQ multiplex PCR; TCRdb's version includes in-frame clones alone and lacks a portion of them. Of about 93,000 clones detected, about 87% appear once; the ten largest clones hold around an eighth. This TCR came from a woman aged 70-85 years in good health. Specimen: blood. V gene TRBV27 combines with J gene TRBJ1-2; the D is unclear. CDR3 DNA: TGTGCCAGCTCACGGGGAGTCGGTGGCTACACCTTC. Protein: CASSRGVGGYTF.